The rows below give T cell receptor beta chains drawn from one sample of a study of molecular identifiers for immune sequencing clone quantification. TCRdb recomputed calls from the PCR reads with MiXCR, one row per CDR3 protein. The table lists approximately 630,000 distinct CDR3 sequences, 25% of them singletons. What was sequenced was naive CD8+ T cells from blood, with Jurkat cell RNA spiked in. The origin of the receptors is a human donor in good health. Some libraries in this study had Jurkat cell RNA spiked in. CDR3s include the opening cysteine and the closing phenylalanine or tryptophan.

v_gene	j_gene	CDR3aa
TRBV4-1	TRBJ2-7	CASSQEGAHEQYF
TRBV6-1	TRBJ2-3	CASRIEGDRAPDTQYF
TRBV7-9	TRBJ2-7	CASSFELDRYEQYF
TRBV7-9	TRBJ2-7	CASGLGTSGYEQYF
TRBV25-1	TRBJ2-5	CASSERSHRKTQYF
TRBV28	TRBJ2-3	CASRTPRDSRTDTQYF
TRBV12-3/TRBV12-4	TRBJ1-1	CASSLSGGNTEAFF
TRBV7-7	TRBJ2-7	CASSIGQGNSYEQYF
TRBV19	TRBJ2-5	CASTSLGGQETQYF
TRBV7-2	TRBJ2-1	CASSLFAGSDNEQFF
TRBV19	TRBJ1-2	CASTSRTGGNTF
TRBV19	TRBJ1-5	CASSIAHARPQHF
TRBV4-1	TRBJ1-5	CASSQTGSYDNRPQHF
TRBV28	TRBJ1-6	CAFRGTGDNSPLHF
TRBV4-2	TRBJ1-1	CASSQVEGAPRNTEAFF
TRBV4-1	TRBJ2-7	CASRVTSGSYEQYF
TRBV6-5	TRBJ2-5	CASSYSNREMETQYF
TRBV6-5	TRBJ2-3	CASTGPDTQYF
TRBV9	TRBJ2-1	CASTLAGGPYYEQFF
TRBV27	TRBJ1-2	CASSFIGERGVYGYTF
TRBV2	TRBJ2-3	CANSTWGSFTDTQYF
TRBV27	TRBJ2-1	CASSFLSDNEQFF
TRBV6-2/TRBV6-3	TRBJ2-6	CASTNPYDGQGASSGANVLTF
TRBV7-2	TRBJ2-7	CASSTGGVEQYF
TRBV5-8	TRBJ1-3	CASSGWTGSGNTIYF
TRBV28	TRBJ1-1	CASSPGTMNTEAFF
TRBV6-2/TRBV6-3	TRBJ1-4	CASSYPREDGEKLFF
TRBV5-4	TRBJ2-1	CASSYFVDNEQFF
TRBV5-4	TRBJ2-2	CASSFGKTNTGELFF
TRBV19	TRBJ1-2	CASSPWGWPGYTF
TRBV7-6	TRBJ2-3	CASSLVQPQGTQYF
TRBV29-1	TRBJ2-1	CSVINRNEQFF
TRBV12-3/TRBV12-4	TRBJ2-7	CASSFGGNYEQYF
TRBV2	TRBJ2-5	CASSELANQETQYF
TRBV7-9	TRBJ2-7	CASSSSGFDEQYF